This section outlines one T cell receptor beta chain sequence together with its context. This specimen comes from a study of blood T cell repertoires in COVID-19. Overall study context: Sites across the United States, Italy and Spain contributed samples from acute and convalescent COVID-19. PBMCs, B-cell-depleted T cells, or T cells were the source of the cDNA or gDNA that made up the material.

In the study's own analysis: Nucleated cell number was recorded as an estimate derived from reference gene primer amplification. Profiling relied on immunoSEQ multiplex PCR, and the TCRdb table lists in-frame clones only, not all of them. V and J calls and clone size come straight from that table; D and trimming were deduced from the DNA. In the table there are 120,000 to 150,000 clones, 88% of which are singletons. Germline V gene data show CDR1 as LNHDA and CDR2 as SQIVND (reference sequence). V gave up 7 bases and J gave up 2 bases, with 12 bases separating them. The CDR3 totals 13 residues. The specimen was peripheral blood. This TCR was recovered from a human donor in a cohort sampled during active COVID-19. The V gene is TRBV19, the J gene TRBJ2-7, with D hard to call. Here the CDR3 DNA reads TGTGCCAGTAACTCAGGTCCAGCCTACGAGCAGTACTTC. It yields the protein CASNSGPAYEQYF.